This T cell receptor beta chain was profiled in a study of cytomegalovirus exposure and HLA in healthy donors. The study, taken as a whole, reports: Cytomegalovirus association was listed for 164 TCR beta chains. Reports credit the classifier with highly specific, highly sensitive diagnosis of cytomegalovirus status. Later work associated 16,951 TCR beta sequences with HLA alleles at 0.05 false discovery rate. As a later analysis showed, several of the most significant clusters appeared to be linked to common viral pathogens.

PCR was performed using 60 Vbeta and 13 Jbeta primers. Here immunoSEQ multiplex PCR was the method, and the copy in TCRdb shows in-frame clones only, minus some. The sample lists fewer than 150,000 clones; more than 65% were seen once. The germline gives CDR1 MGHDK, CDR2 SYGVNS. Trimming took 6 bases from V and 1 from J, leaving 6 bases between them. CDR3 length equals 13 residues. As regards this clone: Its antigen is unknown.

The TCR was taken from a woman aged 25 to 39 in good health and CMV-seronegative. The specimen was PBMCs. J is TRBJ2-2 and V is TRBV25-1; tentative D call: TRBD1 (5 bases). CDR3 protein: CASRQVNTGELFF. Written as DNA, the CDR3 is TGTGCCAGCAGACAGGTGAACACCGGGGAGCTGTTTTTT.